These T cell receptor beta chains were read from a single sample in a study of radiation and T cells in renal cell carcinoma. Some clones are missing from TCRdb's copy, which holds only in-frame ones; the method was immunoSEQ multiplex PCR. The sample yields 20,000 to 30,000 clones, roughly 64% seen once. The sample was tumor tissue, taken from a patient whose treatment was nephrectomy without radiotherapy. Receptor source: a man in his forties with renal cell carcinoma. Each CDR3 is given with its conserved first and last residue. The D gene is left open where the match is weak. Rows may omit the clone size; those that give it use once, few, many or a size class.

v_gene,j_gene,abundance,d_gene,CDR3aa,CDR3nt
TRBV18,TRBJ2-7,few,TRBD1,CASSRQGALNEQYF,TGTGCCAGCTCTCGACAGGGCGCTCTCAACGAGCAGTACTTC
TRBV25-1,TRBJ2-3,few,TRBD1,CASSFGQGGTDTQYF,TGTGCCAGCAGCTTCGGACAGGGCGGCACAGATACGCAGTATTTT
TRBV7-7,TRBJ2-5,once,NA,CASSSGAGETQYF,TGTGCTAGCAGCTCAGGGGCCGGGGAGACCCAGTACTTC
TRBV6-1,TRBJ2-3,NA,NA,CASSEFLVTDTQYF,TGTGCCAGCAGTGAATTCTTGGTCACAGATACGCAGTATTTT
TRBV27,TRBJ2-1,NA,NA,CASSFRAYNEQFF,TGTGCCAGCAGTTTCCGGGCCTACAATGAGCAGTTCTTC
TRBV28,TRBJ1-6,few,NA,CASSPSSGQNSPLHF,TGTGCCAGCAGTCCCTCTTCTGGACAGAATTCACCCCTCCACTTT
TRBV14,TRBJ2-7,NA,TRBD2,CASSQGASGSYEQYF,TGTGCCAGCAGCCAAGGCGCTAGCGGGAGCTACGAGCAGTACTTC
TRBV7-3,TRBJ2-1,NA,NA,CASSFGGVSEQFF,TGTGCCAGCAGCTTCGGGGGAGTCAGTGAGCAGTTCTTC
TRBV9,TRBJ1-1,few,NA,CASSVVPNRNTEAFF,TGTGCCAGCAGCGTAGTCCCGAATCGGAACACTGAAGCTTTCTTT
TRBV19,TRBJ2-1,medium-sized,NA,CASSIQIFNEQFF,TGTGCCAGTAGTATCCAGATTTTCAATGAGCAGTTCTTC
TRBV9,TRBJ2-3,once,TRBD2,CASSVALAGGTDTQYF,TGTGCCAGCAGCGTAGCTCTAGCGGGGGGCACAGATACGCAGTATTTT
TRBV10-3,TRBJ1-2,NA,TRBD1,CAISSDRAGYTF,TGTGCCATCAGTTCGGACAGGGCTGGCTACACCTTC
TRBV20-1,TRBJ1-1,NA,NA,CSAGIYSEAFF,TGCAGTGCTGGGATATACTCTGAAGCTTTCTTT
TRBV4-3,TRBJ1-2,NA,NA,CASSQDAGPYGYTF,TGCGCCAGCAGCCAAGATGCGGGGCCCTATGGCTACACCTTC
TRBV9,TRBJ2-1,NA,TRBD2,CASSVLPPSGSSNEQFF,TGTGCCAGCAGCGTACTCCCCCCTAGCGGGAGTTCCAATGAGCAGTTCTTC
TRBV19,TRBJ2-2,NA,TRBD1,CASSLRDRETGELFF,TGTGCCAGTAGCCTCCGGGACAGGGAGACCGGGGAGCTGTTTTTT
TRBV5-4,TRBJ2-3,NA,TRBD2,CASSPGASGRIGDTQYF,TGTGCCAGCAGCCCGGGGGCTAGCGGGAGGATTGGGGATACGCAGTATTTT
TRBV7-8,TRBJ2-3,NA,TRBD2,CASSLAEAGNTQYF,TGTGCCAGCAGCTTAGCGGAAGCGGGGAATACGCAGTATTTT